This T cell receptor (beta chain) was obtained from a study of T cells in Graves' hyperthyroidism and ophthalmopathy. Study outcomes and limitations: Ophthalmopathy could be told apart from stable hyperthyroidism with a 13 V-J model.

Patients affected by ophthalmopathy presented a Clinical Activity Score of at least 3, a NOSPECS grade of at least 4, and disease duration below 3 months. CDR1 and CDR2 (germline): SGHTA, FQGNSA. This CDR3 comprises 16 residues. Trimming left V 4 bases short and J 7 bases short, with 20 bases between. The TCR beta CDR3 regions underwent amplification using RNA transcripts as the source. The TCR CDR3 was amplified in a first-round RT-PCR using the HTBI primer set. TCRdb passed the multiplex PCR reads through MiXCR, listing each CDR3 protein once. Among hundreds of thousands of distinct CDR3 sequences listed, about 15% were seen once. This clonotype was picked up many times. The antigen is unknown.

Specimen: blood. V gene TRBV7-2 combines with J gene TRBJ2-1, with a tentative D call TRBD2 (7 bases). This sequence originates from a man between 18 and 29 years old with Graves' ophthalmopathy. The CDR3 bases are TGTGCCAGCAGCTCAGACGGACGGGGGGCGCTTAATGAGCAGTTCTTC. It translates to CASSSDGRGALNEQFF. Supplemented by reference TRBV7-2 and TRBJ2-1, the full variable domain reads GAGVSQSPSNKVTEKGKDVELRCDPISGHTALYWYRQSLGQGLEFLIYFQGNSAPDKSGLPSDRFSAERTGGSVSTLTIQRTQQEDSAVYLCASSSDGRGALNEQFFGPGTRLTVL.